The TCR beta chain under discussion was sequenced for a study of shared clonotypes between healthy human individuals. Findings of the study overall: Richness estimates generally favored naive over memory subsets.

Sequenced by immunoSEQ multiplex PCR; TCRdb stores in-frame clones only, minus some. The table lists under 2.5 million clones, just under 95% of them singletons, with approximately 0.4% in the top ten. V lost 0 bases, J lost 3 bases, and 9 bases lay in between. From germline, CDR1 is SGHRS and CDR2 YFSETQ. CDR3 length: 14 residues. This clone came up once. Its antigen is currently unknown. This chain links TRBV5-1 with TRBJ2-5; a weak D match, TRBD2 (5 bases). The source of this sequence is a young man in good health. Some clones in this sample may be carry-over from other donors' samples. Sequenced: naive CD4+ T cells from PBMCs. The subset here: CD45RA+ positively selected. CDR3 nucleotides: TGCGCCAGCAGCTTGGGGGAGAGGGAAGAGACCCAGTACTTC. It specifies CASSLGEREETQYF.